The entry below describes one T cell receptor beta chain. The target antigen is unknown. What was amplified from RNA transcripts were TCR beta CDR3 regions. Initially, a first-round RT-PCR of the TCR CDR3 employed the HTBI primer set. TCRdb fed the multiplex PCR reads into MiXCR, producing one record per CDR3 protein. The sample carries 400,000 or so distinct CDR3 sequences, more than 12% recorded once. The sample is drawn from a study of T cells in Graves' hyperthyroidism and ophthalmopathy. The CDR3 spans 16 residues. Germline V gives CDR1 LNHDA, CDR2 SQIVND (reference sequence). J gave up 3 bases and V 3 bases, and 6 bases lay outside the gene matches. Findings of the study overall: A model built on 13 V-J features separated ophthalmopathy from stable hyperthyroidism. Before onset, by a median of approximately 6.8 months, the model predicted ophthalmopathy.

Sequenced sample: blood. This receptor was obtained from a woman under 40 with Graves' ophthalmopathy. The V and J genes are TRBV19 and TRBJ2-1; TRBD2 matches at 9 bases. CDR3 sequence reads: CASSIRGGAFYNEQFF. CDR3 in DNA: TGTGCCAGTAGTATCCGCGGGGGGGCCTTCTACAATGAGCAGTTCTTC.